One and the same sample provided the 8 T cell receptor beta chains below, sequenced in a study of OX40 agonist ivuxolimab in advanced cancers. The repertoire was sequenced with immunoSEQ multiplex PCR; TCRdb's copy has only in-frame clones and lacks some. This table holds 45,000 to 60,000 clones, 90% found once. Material: CD4+ or CD8+ T cells sorted from blood, obtained in a trial of the OX40 agonist ivuxolimab. The receptors originated from an adult with an advanced solid tumor such as melanoma, head and neck, liver or kidney cancer.

The genes are TRBV6-4 and TRBJ2-2; maybe TRBD2 (6 bases). Looked up from germline, CDR1 is MRHNA and CDR2 is SNTAGT. V lost 4 bases to trimming and J lost 5 bases, with 11 bases between them. This CDR3 spans 14 amino acids. The CDR3 sequence is CASSVYAGTGELFF. CDR3 coding DNA: TGTGCCAGCAGTGTCTACGCGGGAACCGGGGAGCTGTTTTTT.

This chain links TRBV5-1 with TRBJ2-5; D might be TRBD2 (5 bases). V lost 0 bases to trimming and J lost 5 bases, with 11 bases between them. The CDR3 spans 14 residues. Germline loops: CDR1 SGHRS, CDR2 YFSETQ. For the CDR3, the DNA is TGCGCCAGCAGCTTGGCCTATTGGGAGGAGACCCAGTACTTC. Protein: CASSLAYWEETQYF.

This chain links TRBV18 with TRBJ1-1; TRBD1 matches at 9 bases. The CDR3 covers 18 residues. In germline, CDR1 is KGHSH, CDR2 LQKENI. Trimming at V came to 2 bases and at J to 0 bases, leaving 10 bases not matched to a gene. CDR3 bases: TGTGCCAGCTCACCAACCGGGACAGGGCCCCTAATGAACACTGAAGCTTTCTTT. Translation gives CASSPTGTGPLMNTEAFF.

This chain links TRBV2 with TRBJ1-2, with TRBD1 as a possible D gene (6 bases). The V gene's germline CDR1 is SNHLY and CDR2 FYNNEI. Trimming stripped 4 bases from V and 8 bases from J, with 17 bases between. The CDR3 consists of 14 residues. As DNA, the CDR3 is TGTGCCAGCAGTGCGACAGGAGGGGCAGTAGGCTACACCTTC. As protein: CASSATGGAVGYTF. The full variable domain, rest sourced from reference TRBV2 and TRBJ1-2, is EPEVTQTPSHQVTQMGQEVILRCVPISNHLYFYWYRQILGQKVEFLVSFYNNEISEKSEIFDDQFSVERPDGSNFTLKIRSTKLEDSAMYFCASSATGGAVGYTFGSGTRLTVV.

This chain links TRBV19 with TRBJ1-5, with no clear D. V lost 3 bases and J 0 bases, leaving 9 bases between the germline ends. CDR1 and CDR2 from the germline V gene are LNHDA and SQIVND (reference sequence). The CDR3 has 15 amino acids. The CDR3 reads CASSMGGVSNQPQHF. In nucleotides, the CDR3 is TGTGCCAGTAGTATGGGAGGAGTTAGCAATCAGCCCCAGCATTTT.

The chain couples TRBV9 to TRBJ2-6; D unresolved. V was pared by 1 base and J by 0 bases, with 2 bases between. The CDR3 length is 14 residues. Germline V gene data show CDR1 as SGDLS and CDR2 as YYNGEE. CDR3 sequence: CASSVNSGANVLTF. CDR3 sequence (DNA): TGTGCCAGCAGCGTAAACTCTGGGGCCAACGTCCTGACTTTC.

This chain links TRBV28 with TRBJ1-5, with D hard to call. This CDR3 spans 14 amino acids. V gave up 3 bases and J gave up 0 bases, with 6 bases separating them. Germline V CDR1 and CDR2: MDHEN, SYDVKM. The CDR3 sequence is CASSFQSSNQPQHF. In DNA form, the CDR3 reads TGTGCCAGCAGTTTTCAAAGTAGCAATCAGCCCCAGCATTTT.

The V gene is TRBV5-1, the J gene TRBJ1-4, with D possibly matching TRBD1 (5 bases). The CDR3 contains 14 residues. The V end lost 0 bases, the J end lost 8 bases, and 11 bases lay between the germline ends. From germline, CDR1 is SGHRS and CDR2 YFSETQ. The CDR3 DNA is TGCGCCAGCAGCTTGGGGGACCTGGGGGAAAAACTGTTTTTT. Translated, it gives CASSLGDLGEKLFF.